This T cell receptor (beta chain) was captured in a study of blood T cell repertoires in COVID-19. Germline CDR1 SGHAT, CDR2 FQNNGV. The V gene lost 2 bases and the J gene lost 2 bases, with 12 bases spanning the gap. The CDR3 spans 16 residues. In the source study's methods: Quantification of nucleated cells was approximated via reference gene primer amplification. TCRdb's copy holds only in-frame clones and misses some; the assay was immunoSEQ multiplex PCR. From that table come the V and J calls and clone size; the DNA was used to work out D and trimming. The sample includes approximately 350,000 clones, more than 85% of them seen just once.

Sequencing used PBMCs or T cells enriched from blood (not recorded which). This sequence joins TRBV11-2 and TRBJ1-4; D is possibly TRBD1 (6 bases). The source is a woman aged 25 to 39 who had recovered from COVID-19. The CDR3 here is CASSLLQGDTNEKLFF. CDR3 in DNA: TGTGCCAGCAGCTTATTACAGGGTGATACTAATGAAAAACTGTTTTTT.